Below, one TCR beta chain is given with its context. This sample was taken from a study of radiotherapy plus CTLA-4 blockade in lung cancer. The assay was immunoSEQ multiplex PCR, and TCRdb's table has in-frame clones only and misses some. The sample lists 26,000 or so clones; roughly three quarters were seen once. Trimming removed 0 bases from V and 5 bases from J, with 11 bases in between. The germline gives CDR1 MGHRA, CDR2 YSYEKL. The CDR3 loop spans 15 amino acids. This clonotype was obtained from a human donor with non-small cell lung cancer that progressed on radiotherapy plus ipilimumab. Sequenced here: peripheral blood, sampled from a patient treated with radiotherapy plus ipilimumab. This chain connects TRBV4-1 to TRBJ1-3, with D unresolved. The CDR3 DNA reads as TGCGCCAGCAGCCAAGATAGGGCAGGCAGAAACACCATATATTTT. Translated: CASSQDRAGRNTIYF.